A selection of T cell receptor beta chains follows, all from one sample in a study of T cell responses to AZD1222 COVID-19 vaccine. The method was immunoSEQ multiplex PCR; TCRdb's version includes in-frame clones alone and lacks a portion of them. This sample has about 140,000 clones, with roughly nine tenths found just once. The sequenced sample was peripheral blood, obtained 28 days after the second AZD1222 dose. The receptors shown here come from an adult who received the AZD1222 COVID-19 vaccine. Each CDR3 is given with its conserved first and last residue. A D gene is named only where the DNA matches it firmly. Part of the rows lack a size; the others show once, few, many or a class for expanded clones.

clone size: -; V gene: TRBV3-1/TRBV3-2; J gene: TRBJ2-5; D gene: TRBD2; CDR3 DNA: TGTGCCAGCAGCCAAGGGGCGACTAGCGGGCACGAGACCCAGTACTTC; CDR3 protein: CASSQGATSGHETQYF
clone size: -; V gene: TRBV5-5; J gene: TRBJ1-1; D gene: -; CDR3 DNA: TGTGCCAGCAGCCTCAGGGAAATGAACACTGAAGCTTTCTTT; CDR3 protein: CASSLREMNTEAFF
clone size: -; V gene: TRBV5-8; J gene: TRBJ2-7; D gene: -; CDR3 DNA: TGTGCCAGCAGCTTGGAGGGTGACGAGCAGTACTTC; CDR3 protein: CASSLEGDEQYF
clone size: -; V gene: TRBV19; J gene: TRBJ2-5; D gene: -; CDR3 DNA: TGTGCCAGTAGTAGTCGCAGCGAGTACCAAGAGACCCAGTACTTC; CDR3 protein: CASSSRSEYQETQYF
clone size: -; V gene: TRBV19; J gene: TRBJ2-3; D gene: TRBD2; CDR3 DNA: TGTGCCAGTATCGCCGGGAGGAGCGGGAGTGGGACAGATACGCAGTATTTT; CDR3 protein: CASIAGRSGSGTDTQYF
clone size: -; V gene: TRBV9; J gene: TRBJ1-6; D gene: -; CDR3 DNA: TGTGCCAGCGGCGGTCCGAGTTCACCCCTCCACTTT; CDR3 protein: CASGGPSSPLHF
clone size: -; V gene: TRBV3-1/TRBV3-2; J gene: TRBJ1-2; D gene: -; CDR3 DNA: TGTGCCAGCAGCCAAGAGTGGGGAGATGGCTACACCTTC; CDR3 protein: CASSQEWGDGYTF
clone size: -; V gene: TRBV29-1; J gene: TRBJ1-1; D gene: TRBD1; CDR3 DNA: TGCAGCACGACGACAGGGTTCAACACTGAAGCTTTCTTT; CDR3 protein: CSTTTGFNTEAFF
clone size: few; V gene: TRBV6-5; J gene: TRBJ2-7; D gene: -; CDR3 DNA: TGTGCCACCCGGGTTGGGGGAGTCGGGTACGAGCAGTACTTC; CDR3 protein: CATRVGGVGYEQYF
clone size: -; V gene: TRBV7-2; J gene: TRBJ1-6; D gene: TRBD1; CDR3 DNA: TGTGCCAGCAGCTTGACTCCGGGACAGGGGCTATGGAATTCACCCCTCCACTTT; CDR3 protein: CASSLTPGQGLWNSPLHF
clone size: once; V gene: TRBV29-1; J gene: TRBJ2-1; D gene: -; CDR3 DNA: TGCAGCGTTGCCCTAGGGGGTGGTGGCGGGAGAGCAAATGAGCAGTTCTTC; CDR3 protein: CSVALGGGGGRANEQFF
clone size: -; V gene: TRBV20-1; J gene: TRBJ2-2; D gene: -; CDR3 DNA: TGCAGTGCTAGTCAGGGTCGACTAGGGCTGTTTTTT; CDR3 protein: CSASQGRLGLFF
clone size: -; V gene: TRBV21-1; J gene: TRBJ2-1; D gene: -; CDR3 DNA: TGTGCCAGCAGCAACCGGAGGGGAGCGGGAGGCCTCAATGAGCAGTTCTTC; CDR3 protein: CASSNRRGAGGLNEQFF
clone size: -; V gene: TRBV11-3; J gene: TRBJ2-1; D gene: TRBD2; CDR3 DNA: TGTGCCAGCAGCCTAGCTCCGGGACTAGCGGGTCAAAATGAGCAGTTCTTC; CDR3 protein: CASSLAPGLAGQNEQFF
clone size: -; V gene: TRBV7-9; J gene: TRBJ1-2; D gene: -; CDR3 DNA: TGTGCCAGCAGCTTGGTTTCGGGAGCCAACTATGGCTACACCTTC; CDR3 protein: CASSLVSGANYGYTF
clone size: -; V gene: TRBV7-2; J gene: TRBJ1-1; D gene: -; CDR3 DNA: TGTGCCAGCAGCTTAGTCGTCGACGGCGCCACTGAAGCTTTCTTT; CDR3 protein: CASSLVVDGATEAFF
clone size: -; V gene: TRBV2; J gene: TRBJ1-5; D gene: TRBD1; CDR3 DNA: TGTGCCAGCAGTGAGGACTCAGGGGGCGATCAGCCCCAGCATTTT; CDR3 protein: CASSEDSGGDQPQHF
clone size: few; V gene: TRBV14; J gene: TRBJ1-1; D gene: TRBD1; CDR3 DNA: TGTGCCAGCAGCCGCCGACAGGGATGGATCACTGAAGCTTTCTTT; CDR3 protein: CASSRRQGWITEAFF
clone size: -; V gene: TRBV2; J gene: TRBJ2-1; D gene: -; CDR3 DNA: TGTGCCAGCAGTGAAGCTTCGGATGAGCAGTTCTTC; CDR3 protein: CASSEASDEQFF
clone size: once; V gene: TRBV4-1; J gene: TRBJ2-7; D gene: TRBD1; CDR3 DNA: TGCGCCAGCAGCCAGATAGGACAGGGGATGGGTGAGCAGTACTTC; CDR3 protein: CASSQIGQGMGEQYF
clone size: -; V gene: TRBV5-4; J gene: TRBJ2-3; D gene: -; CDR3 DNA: TGTGCCAGCAGCTTGGCCGGGAGCACAGATACGCAGTATTTT; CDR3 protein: CASSLAGSTDTQYF
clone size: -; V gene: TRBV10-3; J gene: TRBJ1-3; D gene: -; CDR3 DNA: TGTGCCATCAGTGAGTCGGGGGGCGCGGTAAACACCATATATTTT; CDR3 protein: CAISESGGAVNTIYF
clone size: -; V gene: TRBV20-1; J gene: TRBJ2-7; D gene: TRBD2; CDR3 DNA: TGCAGTGCGAGTCGATTAGTAGCGGGCCCTACCTACGAGCAGTACTTC; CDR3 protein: CSASRLVAGPTYEQYF
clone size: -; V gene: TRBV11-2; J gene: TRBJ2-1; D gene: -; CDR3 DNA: TGTGCCAGCAGCTTAGCGTCGGGGGGCGTTTACAATGAGCAGTTCTTC; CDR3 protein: CASSLASGGVYNEQFF
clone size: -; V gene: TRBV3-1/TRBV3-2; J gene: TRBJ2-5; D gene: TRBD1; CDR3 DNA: TGTGCCAGCAGCCGACAGGGGGCCGGAAAGACCCAGTACTTC; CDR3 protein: CASSRQGAGKTQYF
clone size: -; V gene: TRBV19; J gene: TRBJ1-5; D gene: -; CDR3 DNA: TGTGCCAGTACCCACCCCGCCCTTGGTTTAGGGATGCCCCAGCATTTT; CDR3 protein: CASTHPALGLGMPQHF
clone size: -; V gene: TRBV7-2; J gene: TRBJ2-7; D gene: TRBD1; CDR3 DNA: TGTGCCAGCAGCTTAGAGTGGCAGGGGGCTGACGAGCAGTACTTC; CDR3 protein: CASSLEWQGADEQYF
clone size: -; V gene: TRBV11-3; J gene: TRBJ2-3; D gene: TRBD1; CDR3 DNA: TGTGCCAGCAGCTCCCCGTCCACAGGGGATCTGGCAGATACGCAGTATTTT; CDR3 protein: CASSSPSTGDLADTQYF
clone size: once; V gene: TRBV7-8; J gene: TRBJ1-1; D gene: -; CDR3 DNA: TGTGCCAGCAGCTTAGGGGGGGGCTGGGAGACTGAAGCTTTCTTT; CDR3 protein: CASSLGGGWETEAFF
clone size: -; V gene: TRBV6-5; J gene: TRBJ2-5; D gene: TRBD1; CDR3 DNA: TGTGCCAGCAGGTATCAACAGGGACAGGAGACCCAGTACTTC; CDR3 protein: CASRYQQGQETQYF
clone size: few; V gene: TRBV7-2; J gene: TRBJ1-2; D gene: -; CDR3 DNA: TGTGCCAGCAGCCCCCCATCCGCTAACTATGGCTACACCTTC; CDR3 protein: CASSPPSANYGYTF
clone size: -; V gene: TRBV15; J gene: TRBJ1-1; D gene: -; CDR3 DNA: TGTGCCACCAGCAGAGCAGACAGGGAAGCTTTCTTT; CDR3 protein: CATSRADREAFF
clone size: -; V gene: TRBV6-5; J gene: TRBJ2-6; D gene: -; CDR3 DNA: TGTGCCAGCAGTTACGGGGGTTCGGGGGCCAACGTCCTGACTTTC; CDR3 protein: CASSYGGSGANVLTF
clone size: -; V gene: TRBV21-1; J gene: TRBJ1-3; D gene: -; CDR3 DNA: TGTGCCAGCAGCAAATGCCCTGGACGGAGCTCTGGAAACACCATATATTTT; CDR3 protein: CASSKCPGRSSGNTIYF
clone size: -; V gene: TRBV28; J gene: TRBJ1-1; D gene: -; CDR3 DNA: TGTGCCATTCCCATGGGGTCAGAGGACACTGAAGCTTTCTTT; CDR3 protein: CAIPMGSEDTEAFF
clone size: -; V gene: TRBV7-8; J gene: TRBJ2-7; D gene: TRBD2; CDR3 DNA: TGTGCCAGCAGCCACTGGACTAGCTCTTCCTACGAGCAGTACTTC; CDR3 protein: CASSHWTSSSYEQYF
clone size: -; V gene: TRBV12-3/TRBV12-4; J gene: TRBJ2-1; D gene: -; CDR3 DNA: TGTGCCAGCACCTGGGTGCCTTGGGGTGAGCAGTTCTTC; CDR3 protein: CASTWVPWGEQFF
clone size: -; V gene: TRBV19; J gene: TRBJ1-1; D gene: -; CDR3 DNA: TGTGCCAGTACTCGGGAGGGGAAGACTGAAGCTTTCTTT; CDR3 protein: CASTREGKTEAFF
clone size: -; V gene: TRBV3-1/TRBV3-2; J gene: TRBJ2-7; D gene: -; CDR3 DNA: TGTGCCAGCAGCCCGCGGGACAGTAGCTACGAGCAGTACTTC; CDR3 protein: CASSPRDSSYEQYF
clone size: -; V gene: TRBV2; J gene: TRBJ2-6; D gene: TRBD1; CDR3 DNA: TGTGCCAGCAGTGAGGGTGACAGGGAACTGACTTTC; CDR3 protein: CASSEGDRELTF
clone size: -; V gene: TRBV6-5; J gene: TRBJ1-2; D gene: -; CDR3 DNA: TGTGCCAGCAGCACTACGGGCAACTATGGCTACACCTTC; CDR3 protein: CASSTTGNYGYTF
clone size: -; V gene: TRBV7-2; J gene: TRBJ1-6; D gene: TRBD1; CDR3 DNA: TGTGCCAGCAGCTTATACCCAAGACAGGGCAGATCACCCCTCCACTTT; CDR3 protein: CASSLYPRQGRSPLHF
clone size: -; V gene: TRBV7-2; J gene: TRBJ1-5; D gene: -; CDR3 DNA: TGTGCCAGCAGCTTAGAGGAATATAGCAATCAGCCCCAGCATTTT; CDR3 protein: CASSLEEYSNQPQHF
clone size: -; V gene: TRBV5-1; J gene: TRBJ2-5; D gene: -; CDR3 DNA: TGCGCCAGCAGCCAAACACAGGGAGGAGAGACCCAGTACTTC; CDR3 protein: CASSQTQGGETQYF
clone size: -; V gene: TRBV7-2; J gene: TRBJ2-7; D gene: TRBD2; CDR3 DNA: TGTGCCAGCAGCTTAGGGTCCCGTACTCTAGCGGGGGGGCCGGGCGAGCAGTACTTC; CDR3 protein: CASSLGSRTLAGGPGEQYF
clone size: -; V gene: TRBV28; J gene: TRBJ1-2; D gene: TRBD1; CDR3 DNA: TGTGCCACTCAAGGGGGCACAGGTGACGGCTACACCTTC; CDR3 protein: CATQGGTGDGYTF
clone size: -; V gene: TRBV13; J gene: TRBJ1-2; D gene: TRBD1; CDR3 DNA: TGTGCCAGCAGCCCAACGACAGGGGGGATGTATGGCTACACCTTC; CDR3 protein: CASSPTTGGMYGYTF
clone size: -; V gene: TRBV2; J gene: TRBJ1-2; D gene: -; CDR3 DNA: TGTGCCACCCACGGGGCAGGGACCAATTATGGCTACACCTTC; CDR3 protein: CATHGAGTNYGYTF
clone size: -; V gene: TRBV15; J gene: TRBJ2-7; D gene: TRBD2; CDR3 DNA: TGTGCCACCAGCAGAAAGGGACTAGCGGGACCCAGCGAGCAGTACTTC; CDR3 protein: CATSRKGLAGPSEQYF
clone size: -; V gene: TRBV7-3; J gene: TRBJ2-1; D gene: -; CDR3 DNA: TGTGCCAGCAGCTTATCCGTCTCGATTAACAATGAGCAGTTCTTC; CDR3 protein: CASSLSVSINNEQFF
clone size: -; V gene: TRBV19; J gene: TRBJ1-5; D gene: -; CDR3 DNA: TGTGCCAGTAGTACCGGGGCGGATCGTCCCTCTCGGCCCCAGCATTTT; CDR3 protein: CASSTGADRPSRPQHF
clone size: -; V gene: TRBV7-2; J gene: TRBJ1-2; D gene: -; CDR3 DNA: TGTGCCAGCAGAAGATCGCCTGAGACCCGGTTAAACTATGGCTACACCTTC; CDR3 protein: CASRRSPETRLNYGYTF
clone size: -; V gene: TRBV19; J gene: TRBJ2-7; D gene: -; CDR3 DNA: TGTGCCAGTAGTGACAGGGGCGGGGGCGAGCAGTACTTC; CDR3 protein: CASSDRGGGEQYF
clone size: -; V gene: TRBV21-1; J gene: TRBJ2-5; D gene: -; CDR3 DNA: TGTGCCAGCACTGAGATTTACGGGCCCCAGATCTCAGAGACCCAGTACTTC; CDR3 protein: CASTEIYGPQISETQYF